This T cell receptor (beta chain) was recovered during a study of regulatory T cells in long-lasting Graves disease. Findings of the study overall: Persistent Graves' patients showed reduced TCR diversity versus newly diagnosed patients.

The germline CDR1 and CDR2 sequences are MNHNS and SASEGT. There are 15 residues in the CDR3. Trimming removed 10 bases from V and 3 bases from J; junction bases left unmatched: 11. With iRepertoire HTBI primers and Arm-PCR of CDR3 regions, TCR beta libraries were built. TCRdb re-analysed the multiplex PCR reads in MiXCR, keeping a single row per CDR3 protein. In the table there are 200,000 to 250,000 distinct CDR3 sequences, 20% to 25% of which are singletons. As to this clonotype: Antigen: not known.

The time point here: newly diagnosed GD, antithyroid drugs for less than 3 months. Making the TCR library involved RNA that had been extracted from PBMCs. The chain employs TRBV6-1 and TRBJ2-7; 11 nucleotides match TRBD1. The material sequenced was peripheral blood mononuclear cells (PBMCs), taken at new diagnosis, from a patient treated with antithyroid drugs. The receptor comes from a female donor with Graves disease. This chain's CDR3 is CATTTTGTGGYEQYF. CDR3 nucleotides: TGTGCCACCACTACCACCGGGACAGGGGGCTACGAGCAGTACTTC.